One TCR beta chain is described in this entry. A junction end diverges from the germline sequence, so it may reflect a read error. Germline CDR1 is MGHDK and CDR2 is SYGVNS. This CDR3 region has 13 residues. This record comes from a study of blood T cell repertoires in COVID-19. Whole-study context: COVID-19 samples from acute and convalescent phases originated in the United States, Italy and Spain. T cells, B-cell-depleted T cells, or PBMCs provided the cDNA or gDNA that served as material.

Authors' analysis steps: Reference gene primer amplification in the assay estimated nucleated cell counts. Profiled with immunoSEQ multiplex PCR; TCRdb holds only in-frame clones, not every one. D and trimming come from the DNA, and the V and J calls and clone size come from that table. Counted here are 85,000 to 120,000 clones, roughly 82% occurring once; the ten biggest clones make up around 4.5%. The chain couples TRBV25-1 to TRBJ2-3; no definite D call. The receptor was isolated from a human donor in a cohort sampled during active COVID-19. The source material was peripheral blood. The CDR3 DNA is TGTGTCAGCTGCCAGTATTCCACAGATACGCAGTATTTT. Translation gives CVSCQYSTDTQYF.